A single T cell receptor beta chain is shown here with its context. Antigen: not known. The entry originates in a study of Tregs in tolerant kidney transplant recipients. Study-wide points: Few patients were studied, so findings need validation in larger groups. Tregs expanded with activated donor B cells seemed most donor-specific. No direct test of biological reproducibility was done here.

Unstimulated regulatory T cells (CD4+CD25+CD127-), CD4+CD25- non-regulatory cells, CD4 and CD8 cells were FACS-sorted from thawed PBMCs. Method: immunoSEQ multiplex PCR; TCRdb's copy keeps in-frame clones and lacks some. The table lists more than 15,000 clones, more than 80% of them singletons. V shed 4 bases, J shed 4 bases, and the junction held 10 bases outside the gene matches. Per the germline V gene, CDR1 is SEHNR and CDR2 is FQNEAQ (reference sequence). The CDR3 has 17 amino acids. The genes are TRBV7-9 and TRBJ2-4, with 10 bases matching TRBD1. The material sequenced was CD8+ T cells from blood. The TCR was taken from a human donor in good health. The CDR3 nucleotides are TGTGCCAGCAGCTCCCAACCCGGACAGGGGGGAAAAAACATTCAGTACTTC. Translated: CASSSQPGQGGKNIQYF.